These 13 T cell receptor beta chains originate from one sample sequenced in a study of cytomegalovirus exposure and HLA in healthy donors. Primers: 60 Vbeta forward and 13 Jbeta reverse. Profiling relied on immunoSEQ multiplex PCR, and the TCRdb table lists in-frame clones only, not all of them. The sample lists 110,000 to 150,000 clones; 65% to 80% were seen once. The sample was PBMCs. Receptors were obtained from a woman between 45 and 60 years old in good health and CMV-seropositive.

This chain connects TRBV18 to TRBJ2-7; D call uncertain. Looked up from germline, CDR1 is KGHSH and CDR2 is LQKENI. V shed 3 bases and J shed 2 bases, with 5 bases lying between them. CDR3 length: 12 residues. The CDR3 loop is CASSPTTYEQYF. The CDR3 DNA sequence: TGTGCCAGCTCACCCACAACCTACGAGCAGTACTTC. The complete variable domain, with remaining parts taken from reference TRBV18 and TRBJ2-7, reads NAGVMQNPRHLVRRRGQEARLRCSPMKGHSHVYWYRQLPEEGLKFMVYLQKENIIDESGMPKERFSAEFPKEGPSILRIQQVVRGDSAAYFCASSPTTYEQYFGPGTRLTVT.

This clone has a single count. This chain links TRBV7-2 with TRBJ2-3, with no clear D. V gave up 5 bases and J gave up 3 bases, with 9 bases separating them. Germline V gene lookup returns CDR1 SGHTA and CDR2 FQGNSA. The CDR3 extends over 13 amino acids. CDR3 protein: CASSNSYTDTQYF. CDR3 bases: TGTGCCAGCAGCAACAGTTATACAGATACGCAGTATTTT.

This rearrangement joins TRBV13 to TRBJ2-1; D might be TRBD1 (5 bases). This CDR3 is built from 14 residues. Trimming left V 0 bases short and J 9 bases short, with 12 bases between. The germline V gene encodes CDR1 PRHDT and CDR2 FYEKMQ (reference sequence). The CDR3 sequence: CASSLGSRVGEQFF. For the CDR3, the DNA is TGTGCCAGCAGCTTAGGATCCAGGGTCGGTGAGCAGTTCTTC. Using reference TRBV13 and TRBJ2-1 for the parts outside the CDR3, the full variable domain is AAGVIQSPRHLIKEKRETATLKCYPIPRHDTVYWYQQGPGQDPQFLISFYEKMQSDKGSIPDRFSAQQFSDYHSELNMSSLELGDSALYFCASSLGSRVGEQFFGPGTRLTVL.

DNA for the CDR3: TGTGCCAGCTCACCGTTGTTCCAGAACACAGATACGCAGTATTTT. Its translation: CASSPLFQNTDTQYF. This rearrangement joins TRBV18 to TRBJ2-3; D unclear. The CDR3 consists of 15 residues. Germline V lookup: CDR1 KGHSH, CDR2 LQKENI. Trimming took off 3 bases at V and 2 bases at J, with 12 bases between the two ends.

This clone was counted between two and nine times. This chain uses TRBV6-1 with TRBJ1-5; D might be TRBD1 (6 bases). CDR1 is MNHNS, CDR2 SASEGT, per germline. Trimming removed 4 bases from V and 5 bases from J, with 15 bases in between. The CDR3 is made up of 15 amino acids. CDR3 loop: CASSGLGGGYQPQHF. Here the CDR3 DNA reads TGTGCCAGCAGTGGTCTAGGGGGAGGGTATCAGCCCCAGCATTTT.

The J gene is TRBJ2-3, the V gene TRBV19; possible D gene TRBD2, 7 bases. V gave up 3 bases and J gave up 0 bases, with 13 bases separating them. Looked up from germline, CDR1 is LNHDA and CDR2 is SQIVND (reference sequence). CDR3 length equals 16 residues. Here the CDR3 reads CASSMAGDTSTDTQYF. CDR3 sequence (DNA): TGTGCCAGTAGTATGGCGGGGGACACCAGCACAGATACGCAGTATTTT.

In the case of this clone: Germline is not matched at one junction end, which may reflect a read error. The chain recombines TRBV7-7 with TRBJ2-1, with 7 bases that match TRBD1. The germline V gene encodes CDR1 SSHAT and CDR2 FNYEAQ (reference sequence). This CDR3 spans 14 amino acids. This CDR3 reads CASSLNTGDNEQFF. CDR3 bases: TGTGCTAGCAGCTTAAATACAGGGGACAATGAGCAGTTCTTC.

The J gene is TRBJ2-5, the V gene TRBV7-8, with 10 positions matching TRBD1. The CDR3 sequence is 16 residues long. Germline CDR1 is SGHVS and CDR2 is FQNEAQ. The ends lost 5 bases at V and 1 base at J; junction bases unmatched: 7. CDR3 loop: CASSPPGTGAQETQYF. The CDR3 DNA follows: TGTGCCAGCAGCCCACCGGGGACAGGGGCCCAAGAGACCCAGTACTTC.

J is TRBJ1-6 and V is TRBV6-5; possibly TRBD1 for D (6 bases). V lost 2 bases and J 8 bases, leaving 16 bases between the germline ends. CDR3 length: 16 amino acids. CDR1 is MNHEY, CDR2 SVGAGI, per germline. The CDR3 DNA follows: TGTGCCAGCAGTTACGGACAGTTCCCGAGAGATTCACCCCTCCACTTT. Translating it yields CASSYGQFPRDSPLHF.

This chain links TRBV30 with TRBJ1-5; 8 nucleotides match TRBD1. The ends lost 5 bases at V and 6 bases at J; junction bases unmatched: 6. Germline V lookup: CDR1 GTSNPN, CDR2 SVGIG (reference sequence). The CDR3 covers 13 residues. In DNA form, the CDR3 reads TGTGCCTGGGACAGGGGAGGGGGTCAGCCCCAGCATTTT. Translated, it gives CAWDRGGGQPQHF.

The gene calls are TRBV6-5 and TRBJ1-2; no clear D. This CDR3 comprises 15 residues. V was cut by 0 bases and J by 1 base, with 9 bases left in between. Germline CDR1 MNHEY, CDR2 SVGAGI. The CDR3 loop is CASSYSIVDNYGYTF. CDR3 sequence (DNA): TGTGCCAGCAGTTACTCGATTGTAGATAACTATGGCTACACCTTC.

The chain employs TRBV5-5 and TRBJ1-1, with a weak D call TRBD1 (6 bases). The length of the CDR3 is 13 residues. V lost 4 bases to trimming and J lost 4 bases, with 11 bases between them. The germline gives CDR1 SGHKS, CDR2 YYEKEE (reference sequence). The CDR3 DNA reads TGTGCCAGCAGCCGAGGGGGGGGCACTGAAGCTTTCTTT. It codes for CASSRGGGTEAFF. Looking up the rest from reference TRBV5-5 and TRBJ1-1 gives the full variable domain: DAGVTQSPTHLIKTRGQQVTLRCSPISGHKSVSWYQQVLGQGPQFIFQYYEKEERGRGNFPDRFSARQFPNYSSELNVNALLLGDSALYLCASSRGGGTEAFFGQGTRLTVV.

The chain uses TRBV28 and TRBJ1-5; TRBD1 matches 7 bases. Germline CDR1 and CDR2: MDHEN and SYDVKM. This CDR3 is built from 15 residues. Trimming removed 2 bases from V and 6 bases from J; junction bases left unmatched: 7. CDR3 DNA sequence: TGTGCCAGCAGTTTAAACAGGGGAGGAGGTCAGCCCCAGCATTTT. It encodes CASSLNRGGGQPQHF.